This T cell receptor (beta chain) is drawn from a study of T cell clonality in common variable immunodeficiency. Notes on the study in general: Fewer TCRbeta clones were shared among CVID subjects than controls.

The table came from immunoSEQ multiplex PCR; TCRdb's copy has only in-frame clones and leaves some out. This sample carries 80,000 or so clones, none of them present only once. Germline V CDR1 and CDR2: MGHRA, YSYEKL. CDR3 length: 11 amino acids. This clone occurred many times. Its antigen remains unknown. The sequence runs out 3 residues before the end of the CDR3; the remainder is reconstructed from the germline J gene. The receptor was isolated from a person aged 18 to 70 in good health. The J gene is TRBJ1-1, the V gene TRBV4-1; 8 positions match TRBD1. The sample consisted of peripheral blood mononuclear cells. The CDR3 sequence is CASSRGTGAFF. Incomplete CDR3 DNA: TGCGCCAGCAGCCGCGGGACAGGA.